This entry features one TCR beta chain sequence. As yet, its antigen is unknown. The length of the CDR3 is 16 residues. The ends lost 0 bases at V and 0 bases at J; junction bases unmatched: 5. CDR1 DFQATT and CDR2 SNEGSKA come from the germline V gene (reference sequence). These data come from a study of T cell repertoires in cytomegalovirus infection. Study-level background: Shared public TCR beta signatures pointed to both CMV infection and a matching HLA type.

TCRdb used MiXCR to reprocess the reads, holding one entry per CDR3 protein. The top ten clones hold roughly a quarter of a sample with about 490,000 distinct CDR3 sequences, approximately 17% of them seen once. Findings of the study overall: The response measured ex vivo was dominated by TCR beta clonotypes (HLA-C-restricted and CMV-specific). The cumulative frequency of public TCR beta families distinguished individuals who carried CMV together with the relevant HLA.

This clonotype was obtained from a human donor in good health (CMV status not recorded). Some clones in this sample may be carry-over from other donors' samples. The sample taken for sequencing was CD8+ T cells from PBMCs. The chain uses TRBV20-1 and TRBJ2-1; 7 nucleotides match TRBD2. This CDR3 is CSARDLADLSYNEQFF. The CDR3 DNA follows: TGCAGTGCTAGAGATCTAGCGGACCTCTCCTACAATGAGCAGTTCTTC.